Listed here are 10 T cell receptor beta chains from one sample, sequenced in a study of control samples from healthy donors and cancer patients (dated by TCRdb to 2019 to 2021). The library was prepared using the immunoSEQ multiplex PCR assay. Here the immuneACCESS table is served through TCRdb, limited to in-frame sequences with V and J called. Missing clones are a known gap in these copies; in checked studies unresolved V genes cover under half, and the rest lacks a known reason. The sample data list roughly 100,000 clones, and under 95% of these were observed just once. The top ten clonotypes cover 2.5% of the sample. Sequencing input: blood. The receptors come from a woman under 30 in good health.

This chain connects TRBV5-1 to TRBJ2-1; no firm D call. Germline values: CDR1 SGHRS, CDR2 YFSETQ. V dropped 3 bases and J dropped 9 bases, with 7 bases sitting between them. This CDR3 has 11 residues. The CDR3: CASSSSREQFF. In DNA, the CDR3 is TGCGCCAGCAGCTCGTCCCGTGAGCAGTTCTTC.

The CDR3 spells CASSPLGGGAYNEQFF. CDR3 nucleotide sequence: TGTGCCAGCAGCCCTCTTGGCGGGGGGGCCTACAATGAGCAGTTCTTC. The rearrangement uses TRBV14 and TRBJ2-1; 9 bases line up with TRBD2. Looked up from germline, CDR1 is SGHDN and CDR2 is FVKESK. This CDR3 region has 16 residues. Trimming at V came to 4 bases and at J to 2 bases, leaving 6 bases not matched to a gene.

This clone was recorded once. The chain links TRBV19 to TRBJ1-5; no clear D gene. The CDR3 has 15 residues. Trimming stripped 4 bases from V and 2 bases from J, with 12 bases between. Per the germline V gene, CDR1 is LNHDA and CDR2 is SQIVND (reference sequence). The CDR3 region has the DNA TGTGCCAGTAGTACCTTCGGGGAGGGCAATCAGCCCCAGCATTTT. Translating it yields CASSTFGEGNQPQHF.

Written as DNA, the CDR3 is TGTGCCACCAGCGCCAGGAACAGCAATCAGCCCCAGCATTTT. Translated, it gives CATSARNSNQPQHF. This sequence joins TRBV24-1 and TRBJ1-5; D remains ambiguous. The CDR3 is 14 residues long. Germline V gene data show CDR1 as KGHDR and CDR2 as SFDVKD. The V gene lost 7 bases and the J gene lost 1 base, with 10 bases spanning the gap.

The chain combines TRBV18 with TRBJ2-7, with D tentatively TRBD2 (6 bases). In germline, CDR1 is KGHSH, CDR2 LQKENI. Trimming took off 6 bases at V and 3 bases at J, with 18 bases between the two ends. The CDR3 sequence is 15 residues long. The CDR3 nucleotides are TGTGCCAGCTCGCCAGCAGGACTATCCATCTACGAGCAGTACTTC. Amino acid sequence: CASSPAGLSIYEQYF.

The V and J genes are TRBV9 and TRBJ2-5; TRBD2 matches at 7 bases. This CDR3 is 14 amino acids long. V was pared by 7 bases and J by 0 bases, with 6 bases of the junction left unmatched. Germline loops: CDR1 SGDLS, CDR2 YYNGEE. The CDR3 protein is CASGGGVYQETQYF. In DNA form, the CDR3 reads TGTGCCAGCGGTGGGGGGGTTTACCAAGAGACCCAGTACTTC.

This chain uses TRBV6-5 with TRBJ1-2; D perhaps matches TRBD1 (6 bases). This CDR3 has 15 amino acids. Looked up from germline, CDR1 is MNHEY and CDR2 is SVGAGI. V dropped 6 bases and J dropped 1 base, with 15 bases sitting between them. The CDR3 DNA is TGTGCCAGCAGGGGTGGACAGAACCTTAACTATGGCTACACCTTC. Residues: CASRGGQNLNYGYTF.

The rearrangement uses TRBV11-2 and TRBJ1-2; 7 nucleotides match TRBD1. This CDR3 is 16 amino acids long. V lost 0 bases and J lost 0; bases outside the gene matches: 4. Germline loops: CDR1 SGHAT, CDR2 FQNNGV. The CDR3 DNA sequence: TGTGCCAGCAGCTTAGACGGGACAGCCTCTAACTATGGCTACACCTTC. Encoded protein: CASSLDGTASNYGYTF.

This clone has just one count. V gene TRBV19 combines with J gene TRBJ2-7, with TRBD1 matching 7 bases. The junction had 6 bases not matched to a gene; V was cut back by 5 bases and J by 5 bases. Germline V lookup: CDR1 LNHDA, CDR2 SQIVND (reference sequence). This CDR3 spans 13 amino acids. CDR3 DNA: TGTGCCAGTAGTCATGACAGGGTGAACGAGCAGTACTTC. This translates into CASSHDRVNEQYF.

The chain carries TRBV9 and TRBJ1-1; the D is unclear. With 3 bases removed from V and 1 base from J, the gap between germline ends came to 7 bases. Germline V CDR1 and CDR2: SGDLS, YYNGEE. The CDR3 covers 13 residues. The CDR3 loop is CASSARQNTEAFF. In DNA form, the CDR3 reads TGTGCCAGCAGCGCTAGACAGAACACTGAAGCTTTCTTT.